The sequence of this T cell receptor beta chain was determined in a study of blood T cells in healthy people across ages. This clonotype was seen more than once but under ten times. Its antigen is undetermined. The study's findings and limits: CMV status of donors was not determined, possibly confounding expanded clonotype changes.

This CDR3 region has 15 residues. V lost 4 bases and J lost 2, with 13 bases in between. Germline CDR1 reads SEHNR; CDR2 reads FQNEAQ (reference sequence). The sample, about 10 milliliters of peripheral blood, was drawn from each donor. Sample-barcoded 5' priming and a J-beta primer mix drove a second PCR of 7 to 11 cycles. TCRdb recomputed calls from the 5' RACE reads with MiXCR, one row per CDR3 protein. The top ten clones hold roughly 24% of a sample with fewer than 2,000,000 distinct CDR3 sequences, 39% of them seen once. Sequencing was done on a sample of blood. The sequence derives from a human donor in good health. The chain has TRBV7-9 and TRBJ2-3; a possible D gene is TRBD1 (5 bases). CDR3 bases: TGTGCCAGCAGCTCGACCAGGGCTTACACAGATACGCAGTATTTT. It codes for CASSSTRAYTDTQYF.